This TCR beta chain was sequenced in a study of immune cell composition in non-small cell lung cancer. Study findings and constraints: Squamous carcinomas (approximately 75%) more often had tumour-associated clones >0.5% than adenocarcinomas (roughly 35%).

Data came from immunoSEQ multiplex PCR; TCRdb stores just in-frame clones and leaves some out. The sample shows 2,000 or so clones, over 65% of them seen only once. Of note for this clone: What it binds is unknown.

CDR3 length: 15 amino acids. Germline CDR1 MNHEY, CDR2 SMNVEV (reference sequence). The V end lost 4 bases, the J end lost 2 bases, and 14 bases lay between the germline ends. The sequencing sample was made of lung tumor tissue. The origin of this receptor is a human donor with non-small cell lung cancer. The rearrangement joins TRBV27 to TRBJ2-5; a weak D match, TRBD1 (7 bases). CDR3 amino acids: CASSSSAGGQETQYF. The CDR3 bases are TGTGCCAGCAGTTCGTCGGCAGGGGGGCAAGAGACCCAGTACTTC.